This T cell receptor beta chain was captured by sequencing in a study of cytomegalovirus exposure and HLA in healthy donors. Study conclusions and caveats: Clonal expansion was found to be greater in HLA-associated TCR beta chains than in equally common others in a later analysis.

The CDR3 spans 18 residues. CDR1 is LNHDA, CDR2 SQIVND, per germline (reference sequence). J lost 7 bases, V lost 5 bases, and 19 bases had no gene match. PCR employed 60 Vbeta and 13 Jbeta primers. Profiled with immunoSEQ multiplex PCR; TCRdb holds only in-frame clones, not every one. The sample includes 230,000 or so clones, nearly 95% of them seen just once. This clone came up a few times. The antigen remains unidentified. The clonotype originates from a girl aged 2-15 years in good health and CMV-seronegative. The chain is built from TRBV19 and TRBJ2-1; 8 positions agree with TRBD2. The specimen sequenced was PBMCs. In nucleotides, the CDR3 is TGTGCCAGTAGTCTTCCTGGGGGAACTAGCGGATCGGGAAATGAGCAGTTCTTC. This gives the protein CASSLPGGTSGSGNEQFF.